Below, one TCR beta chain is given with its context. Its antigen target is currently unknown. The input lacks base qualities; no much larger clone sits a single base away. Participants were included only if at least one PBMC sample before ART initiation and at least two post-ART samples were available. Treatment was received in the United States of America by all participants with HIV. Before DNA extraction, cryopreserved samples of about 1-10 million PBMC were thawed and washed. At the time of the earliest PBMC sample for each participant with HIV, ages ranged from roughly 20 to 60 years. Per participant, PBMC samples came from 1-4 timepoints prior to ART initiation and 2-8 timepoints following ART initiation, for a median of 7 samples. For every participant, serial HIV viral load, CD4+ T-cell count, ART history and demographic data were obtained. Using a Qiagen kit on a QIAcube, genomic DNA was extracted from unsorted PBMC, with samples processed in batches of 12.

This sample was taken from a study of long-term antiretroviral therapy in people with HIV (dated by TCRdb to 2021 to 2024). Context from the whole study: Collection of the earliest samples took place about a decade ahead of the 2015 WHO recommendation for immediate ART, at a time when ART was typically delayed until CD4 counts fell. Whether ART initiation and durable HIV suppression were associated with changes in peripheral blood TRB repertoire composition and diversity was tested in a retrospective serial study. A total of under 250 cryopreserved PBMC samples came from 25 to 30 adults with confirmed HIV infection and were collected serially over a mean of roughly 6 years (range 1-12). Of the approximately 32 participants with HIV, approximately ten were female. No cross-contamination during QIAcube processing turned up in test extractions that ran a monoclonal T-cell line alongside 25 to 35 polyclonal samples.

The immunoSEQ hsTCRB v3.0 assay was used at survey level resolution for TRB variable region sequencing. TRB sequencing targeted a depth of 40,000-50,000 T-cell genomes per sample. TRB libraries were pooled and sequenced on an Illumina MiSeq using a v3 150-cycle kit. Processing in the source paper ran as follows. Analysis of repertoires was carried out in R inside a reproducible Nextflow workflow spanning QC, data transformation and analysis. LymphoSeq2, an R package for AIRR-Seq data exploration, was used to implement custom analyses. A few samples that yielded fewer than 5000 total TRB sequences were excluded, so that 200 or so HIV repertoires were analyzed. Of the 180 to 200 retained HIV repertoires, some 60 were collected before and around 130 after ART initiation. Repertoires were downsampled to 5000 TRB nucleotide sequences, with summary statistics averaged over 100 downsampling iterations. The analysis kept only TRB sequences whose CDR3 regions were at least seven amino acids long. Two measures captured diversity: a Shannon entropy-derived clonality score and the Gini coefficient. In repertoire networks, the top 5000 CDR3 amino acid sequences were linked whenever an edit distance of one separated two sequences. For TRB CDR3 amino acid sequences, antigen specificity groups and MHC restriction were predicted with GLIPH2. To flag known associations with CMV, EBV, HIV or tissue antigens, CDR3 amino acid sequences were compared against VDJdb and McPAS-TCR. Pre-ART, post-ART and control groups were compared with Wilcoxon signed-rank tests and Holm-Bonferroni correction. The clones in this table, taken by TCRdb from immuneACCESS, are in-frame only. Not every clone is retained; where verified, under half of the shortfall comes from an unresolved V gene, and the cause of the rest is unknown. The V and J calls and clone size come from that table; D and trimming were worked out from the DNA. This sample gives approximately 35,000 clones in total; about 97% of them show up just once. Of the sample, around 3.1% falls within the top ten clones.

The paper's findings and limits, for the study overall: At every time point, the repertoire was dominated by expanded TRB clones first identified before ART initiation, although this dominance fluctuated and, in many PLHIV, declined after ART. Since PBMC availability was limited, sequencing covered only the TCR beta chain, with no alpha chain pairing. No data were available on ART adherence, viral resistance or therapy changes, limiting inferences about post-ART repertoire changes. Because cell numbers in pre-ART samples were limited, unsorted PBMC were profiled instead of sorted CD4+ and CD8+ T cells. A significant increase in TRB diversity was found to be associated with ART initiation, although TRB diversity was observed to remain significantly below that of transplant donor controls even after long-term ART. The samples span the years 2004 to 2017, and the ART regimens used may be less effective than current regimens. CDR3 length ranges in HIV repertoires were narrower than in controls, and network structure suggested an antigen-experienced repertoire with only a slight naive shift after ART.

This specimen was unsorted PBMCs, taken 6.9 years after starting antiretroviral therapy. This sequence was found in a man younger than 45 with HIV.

Here is the DNA: TGTGCCAGCAGCTCACGTCCTTGGGGGGGAACCTCCTATGGCTACACCTTC. Its translation is CASSSRPWGGTSYGYTF. The rearranged chain carries TRBV7-3 and TRBJ1-2, and perhaps TRBD1 as D gene, on 5 matching bases. As encoded in the germline V gene, CDR1 is SGHTA while CDR2 is FQGTGA. At the junction V is shortened by 4 bases and J by 4 bases, with 22 bases in between. Including cysteine and phenylalanine, the CDR3 has 17 amino acids. Just CDR3 DNA is preserved here, 51 bases in frame from base 1.